This T cell receptor beta chain is from a study of cytomegalovirus exposure and HLA in healthy donors. Study-level findings and limits: Investigators reported around 150 TCR beta chains as tied to cytomegalovirus. As was reported, the classifier diagnosed cytomegalovirus status with high specificity and sensitivity.

The table came from immunoSEQ multiplex PCR; TCRdb's copy has only in-frame clones and leaves some out. The profile shows about 360,000 clones, 80% to 90% of them singletons. On this clone itself: Its specificity is unknown.

The ends were cut back, 6 bases at V and 2 bases at J, with 14 bases in the middle. CDR1 is MNHEY, CDR2 SMNVEV, per germline (reference sequence). The CDR3 is made up of 15 amino acids. This receptor was identified in a woman younger than 35 in good health and CMV-seronegative. The V call is TRBV27, the J call TRBJ2-1; D possibly corresponds to TRBD2 (6 bases). The sample consisted of PBMCs. CDR3 sequence reads: CASREGLTPYNEQFF. The CDR3 coding sequence is TGTGCCAGCAGGGAGGGACTGACCCCCTACAATGAGCAGTTCTTC.